A single sample gave rise to the 22 T cell receptor beta chains below, sequenced in a study of blood T cell repertoires in COVID-19. Assay used: immunoSEQ multiplex PCR; TCRdb lists only in-frame clones, some missing. The sample holds roughly 110,000 clones, roughly 84% seen once. The source material was peripheral blood. The receptors come from a woman in her 40s with acute or convalescent COVID-19.

The V call is TRBV7-8, the J call TRBJ1-5, with D tentatively TRBD1 (5 bases). Trimming pared 7 bases from V and 0 bases from J, leaving 10 bases between. The CDR3 loop spans 14 amino acids. Looked up from germline, CDR1 is SGHVS and CDR2 is FQNEAQ. CDR3 residues: CASNPGGSNQPQHF. The CDR3 coding sequence is TGTGCCAGCAACCCGGGGGGTAGCAATCAGCCCCAGCATTTT.

This chain uses TRBV27 with TRBJ2-2, with TRBD1 matching over 7 bases. After removal of 5 bases from V and 2 bases from J, the junction contained 5 bases not matched to a gene. The CDR3 runs to 15 residues. Germline values: CDR1 MNHEY, CDR2 SMNVEV (reference sequence). CDR3 sequence reads: CASSGRDRNTGELFF. The CDR3, as DNA: TGTGCCAGCAGTGGCCGGGACAGAAACACCGGGGAGCTGTTTTTT.

The chain carries TRBV7-2 and TRBJ1-5; TRBD1 might be the D (5 bases). Trimming removed 7 bases at V and 0 bases at J, with 13 bases between. Germline values: CDR1 SGHTA, CDR2 FQGNSA. This CDR3 comprises 15 residues. CDR3 bases: TGTGCCAGCACCGCCCGGGGGGGTAGCAATCAGCCCCAGCATTTT. Its protein product is CASTARGGSNQPQHF.

The V call is TRBV7-3, the J call TRBJ2-1; the D gene is possibly TRBD2 (5 bases). V lost 5 bases and J lost 0, with 14 bases in between. Germline CDR1 SGHTA, CDR2 FQGTGA. This CDR3 comprises 16 residues. In DNA form, the CDR3 reads TGTGCCAGCAGCCCGGCGAGGGCGGGCTCCTACAATGAGCAGTTCTTC. This sequence encodes CASSPARAGSYNEQFF.

This clone was seen a single time. The gene calls are TRBV18 and TRBJ1-2; no clear D gene. Germline V gene data show CDR1 as KGHSH and CDR2 as LQKENI. There are 14 residues in the CDR3. Between the trimmed V and J ends, which lost 2 bases and 1 base, there was a span of 8 bases. The CDR3 region is CASSPNSFNYGYTF. CDR3 bases: TGTGCCAGCTCACCAAACAGTTTTAACTATGGCTACACCTTC. Full variable domain (missing parts from reference TRBV18 and TRBJ1-2): NAGVMQNPRHLVRRRGQEARLRCSPMKGHSHVYWYRQLPEEGLKFMVYLQKENIIDESGMPKERFSAEFPKEGPSILRIQQVVRGDSAAYFCASSPNSFNYGYTFGSGTRLTVV.

This clone was observed a few times. J is TRBJ2-7 and V is TRBV7-2, with unresolved D. CDR3 size: 15 residues. In germline, CDR1 is SGHTA, CDR2 FQGNSA. Trimming left V 5 bases short and J 1 base short, with 15 bases between. CDR3 DNA: TGTGCCAGCAGCGCCGTAGCCACTCAGTCCTACGAGCAGTACTTC. It codes for CASSAVATQSYEQYF.

The gene calls are TRBV7-2 and TRBJ1-5, with 7 nucleotides matching TRBD1. J lost 4 bases, V lost 4 bases, and 4 bases had no gene match. Germline CDR1 reads SGHTA; CDR2 reads FQGNSA. The length of the CDR3 is 14 residues. The DNA for the CDR3 is TGTGCCAGCAGCTCCAACAGGGGAAATCAGCCCCAGCATTTT. Translation gives CASSSNRGNQPQHF.

This clone was seen a few times. The V gene is TRBV7-8, the J gene TRBJ1-5, with TRBD1 as a possible D gene (6 bases). The germline V gene encodes CDR1 SGHVS and CDR2 FQNEAQ. This CDR3 contains 15 residues. V lost 4 bases and J lost 4, with 14 bases in between. This chain's CDR3 is CASSSSGGVNQPQHF. In nucleotides, the CDR3 is TGTGCCAGCAGCTCGAGCGGGGGCGTTAATCAGCCCCAGCATTTT.

The genes are TRBV7-2 and TRBJ2-2; TRBD2 matches 9 bases. Trimming at V came to 2 bases and at J to 4 bases, leaving 5 bases not matched to a gene. Per the germline V gene, CDR1 is SGHTA and CDR2 is FQGNSA. This CDR3 has 16 amino acids. The CDR3: CASSLQAGGATGELFF. CDR3 nucleotides: TGTGCCAGCAGCTTACAAGCGGGGGGCGCCACCGGGGAGCTGTTTTTT.

The chain links TRBV5-1 to TRBJ1-4; perhaps TRBD1 as D (6 bases). This CDR3 has 15 amino acids. The V end lost 0 bases, the J end lost 6 bases, and 12 bases lay between the germline ends. The germline V gene has CDR1 SGHRS and CDR2 YFSETQ. The CDR3 DNA reads TGCGCCAGCAGCTTGGCAACGCCAGGGGATGAAAAACTGTTTTTT. Protein product: CASSLATPGDEKLFF.

The rearrangement links TRBV6-5 to TRBJ1-2; 11 bases fit TRBD1. J was trimmed by 7 bases and V by 6 bases; bases with no gene match: 10. The CDR3 consists of 15 residues. Germline V gives CDR1 MNHEY, CDR2 SVGAGI. The CDR3 sequence: CASRPPGQGGGGYTF. CDR3 in DNA: TGTGCCAGCAGGCCTCCGGGACAGGGGGGTGGTGGCTACACCTTC.

This chain links TRBV11-2 with TRBJ2-7, with 8 bases fitting TRBD2. V shed 5 bases and J 2 bases; nucleotides not matched to a gene: 8. This CDR3 region has 15 residues. Per the germline V gene, CDR1 is SGHAT and CDR2 is FQNNGV. The CDR3 reads CASSRSRGDTYEQYF. The CDR3 DNA is TGTGCCAGCAGCCGCTCGCGGGGGGACACCTACGAGCAGTACTTC.

V gene TRBV9 combines with J gene TRBJ2-3; 16 bases map to TRBD2. The CDR3 runs to 16 residues. Germline lookup yields CDR1 SGDLS and CDR2 YYNGEE. The V and J ends lost 3 bases and 4 bases, in that order; junction bases with no gene match: 2. This chain's CDR3 is CASSAGTSGGADTQYF. CDR3 coding DNA: TGTGCCAGCAGCGCCGGGACTAGCGGGGGGGCAGATACGCAGTATTTT.

This sequence joins TRBV3-1 (or the pseudogene TRBV3-2) and TRBJ2-3; 7 positions match TRBD1. The CDR3 has 20 residues. Germline values: CDR1 LGHDT, CDR2 YNNKEL (reference sequence). With 0 bases clipped from V and 7 bases from J, the junction kept 22 bases outside the gene matches. The CDR3 protein is CASSQDGVDRSPNSYYTQYF. The CDR3 coding sequence is TGTGCCAGCAGCCAAGATGGAGTGGACAGGAGCCCCAACTCCTATTATACGCAGTATTTT.

The V gene is TRBV6-5, the J gene TRBJ1-4, with TRBD1 matching over 7 bases. The germline V gene has CDR1 MNHEY and CDR2 SVGAGI. V shed 6 bases and J 8 bases; nucleotides not matched to a gene: 6. The CDR3 contains 13 residues. The CDR3 nucleotides are TGTGCCAGCAGGGTAGGGACAGTAGAAAAACTGTTTTTT. Protein sequence: CASRVGTVEKLFF.

This chain joins TRBV7-9 and TRBJ1-5; 8 nucleotides align to TRBD1. The germline CDR1 and CDR2 sequences are SEHNR and FQNEAQ (reference sequence). CDR3 length equals 15 residues. J gave up 11 bases and V 5 bases, and 14 bases lay outside the gene matches. The CDR3 DNA follows: TGTGCCAGCAGCCCATCCGGGACAGGCCTCGGAGCCCAGCATTTT. Protein sequence: CASSPSGTGLGAQHF. The entire variable domain, with the rest obtained from reference TRBV7-9 and TRBJ1-5, is as follows: DTGVSQNPRHKITKRGQNVTFRCDPISEHNRLYWYRQTLGQGPEFLTYFQNEAQLEKSRLLSDRFSAERPKGSFSTLEIQRTEQGDSAMYLCASSPSGTGLGAQHFGDGTRLSIL.

CDR3 in amino acids: CASSPPRLAGGADTQYF. The CDR3, as DNA: TGTGCCAGCTCACCACCGAGACTAGCGGGAGGTGCAGATACGCAGTATTTT. V is TRBV18 and J is TRBJ2-3, with 13 nucleotides matching TRBD2. Germline CDR1 and CDR2: KGHSH and LQKENI. After removal of 0 bases from V and 4 bases from J, the junction contained 4 bases not matched to a gene. The CDR3 extends over 17 amino acids.

This chain joins TRBV9 and TRBJ1-2; 11 nucleotides line up with TRBD1. This CDR3 has 19 amino acids. Germline CDR1 reads SGDLS; CDR2 reads YYNGEE. Losses at the gene ends were 2 bases for V and 3 bases for J; bases not matched to a gene: 15. The CDR3 DNA reads TGTGCCAGCAGCGTCCCTCGATCCGGGACAGGGGGAAGATACTATGGCTACACCTTC. As protein: CASSVPRSGTGGRYYGYTF.

This chain connects TRBV12-3 or TRBV12-4 to TRBJ2-7; D unresolved. The CDR3 is 13 amino acids. Between the trimmed V and J ends, which lost 6 bases and 0 bases, there was a span of 9 bases. Here the CDR3 reads CASSPNFSYEQYF. In nucleotides, the CDR3 is TGTGCCAGCAGCCCGAACTTCTCCTACGAGCAGTACTTC.

This sequence joins TRBV21-1 and TRBJ1-1. TRBV21-1 is a recognized pseudogene. This CDR3 region has 13 residues. The CDR3 reads CASSPTGDTEAFF. The CDR3 DNA reads as TGTGCCAGCAGCCCAACGGGGGACACTGAAGCTTTCTTT.

The chain combines TRBV6-1 with TRBJ1-6, with D maybe TRBD1 (6 bases). Germline V gives CDR1 MNHNS, CDR2 SASEGT. V was cut by 2 bases and J by 7 bases, with 6 bases left in between. CDR3 size: 13 residues. The CDR3 reads CASSEQGNSPLHF. DNA of the CDR3: TGTGCCAGCAGTGAACAGGGGAATTCACCCCTCCACTTT.

This chain joins TRBV10-1 and TRBJ2-2; D is uncertain. Germline CDR1 reads WNHNN; CDR2 reads SYGVQD (reference sequence). The CDR3 totals 14 residues. Trimming cost V 6 bases and J 4 bases, with 12 bases left between them. CDR3 in amino acids: CASSALPSTGELFF. The DNA of the CDR3 is TGCGCCAGCAGCGCTTTACCTAGCACCGGGGAGCTGTTTTTT.